A selection of T cell receptor beta chains follows, all from one sample in a study of control samples from healthy donors and cancer patients. Some clones are missing from TCRdb's copy, which holds only in-frame ones; the method was immunoSEQ multiplex PCR. The data hold 120,000 or so clones, with approximately 92% observed a single time. Sequencing used PBMCs. The receptors originated from an elderly man with head and neck cancer. Both conserved end residues are part of each CDR3. D genes are given only for firm matches. Size is stated for part of the rows, as once, few or many counts, or as a class when the clone is expanded.

TRBV6-5	NA	TRBJ2-5	NA	CAYLRGETQYF	TGTGCCTACCTAAGGGGAGAGACCCAGTACTTC
TRBV27	NA	TRBJ2-7	NA	CASSFRGYEQYF	TGTGCCAGCAGTTTCCGGGGTTACGAGCAGTACTTC
TRBV30	NA	TRBJ1-3	NA	CAWDGRTSGNTIYF	TGTGCCTGGGATGGACGTACCTCTGGAAACACCATATATTTT
TRBV6-5	once	TRBJ2-4	NA	CASSYSGDGQNIQYF	TGTGCCAGCAGTTACAGTGGGGACGGACAAAACATTCAGTACTTC
TRBV9	NA	TRBJ1-2	TRBD1	CASSEGTGSLLPYGYTF	TGTGCCAGCAGCGAGGGGACAGGTTCTCTTCTCCCCTATGGCTACACCTTC
TRBV7-2	NA	TRBJ2-1	NA	CASSWGLLYNEQFF	TGTGCCAGCAGCTGGGGACTCCTATACAATGAGCAGTTCTTC
TRBV10-3	NA	TRBJ2-7	TRBD1	CAIRKTGLGSYEQYF	TGTGCCATCAGGAAGACAGGGTTGGGGTCCTACGAGCAGTACTTC
TRBV3-1/TRBV3-2	NA	TRBJ1-1	NA	CASSPGVPAAAFF	TGTGCCAGCAGCCCCGGGGTCCCCGCGGCAGCTTTCTTT
TRBV24-1	NA	TRBJ2-5	TRBD2	CATSDPRESGETQYF	TGTGCCACCAGTGACCCGCGGGAGAGCGGCGAGACCCAGTACTTC
TRBV5-4	NA	TRBJ1-1	NA	CASSLGVGEWTEAFF	TGTGCCAGCAGCTTGGGTGTGGGGGAGTGGACTGAAGCTTTCTTT